These T cell receptor beta chains were read from a single sample in a study of chemoradiotherapy in HPV16-positive cancers. Some clones are missing from TCRdb's copy, which holds only in-frame ones; the method was immunoSEQ multiplex PCR. In the table there are tens of thousands of clones, approximately 70% of which are singletons. This sample was obtained from a patient who underwent chemoradiotherapy. All receptors derive from a human donor with HPV-associated anogenital cancer. The CDR3 runs from the conserved cysteine through the conserved F or W. Each record gives: CDR3 length, D gene, J gene, V gene, clone size, CDR3 protein, CDR3 DNA. D genes are given only for firm matches. Size tells how often a clone was seen (once, few, many) or the class of an expanded clone, and some rows leave it out.

length: 14
D: NA
J: TRBJ1-1
V: TRBV25-1
size: NA
CDR3: CASSDGPGWTEAFF
DNA: TGTGCCAGCAGTGATGGCCCCGGGTGGACTGAAGCTTTCTTT

length: 15
D: NA
J: TRBJ2-7
V: TRBV9
size: NA
CDR3: CASSVVAGTSYEQYF
DNA: TGTGCCAGCAGCGTAGTGGCGGGGACCTCCTACGAGCAGTACTTC

length: 15
D: TRBD1
J: TRBJ2-7
V: TRBV6-6
size: once
CDR3: CASSLETGGSYEQYF
DNA: TGTGCCAGCAGTTTAGAGACAGGGGGCTCCTACGAGCAGTACTTC

length: 14
D: NA
J: TRBJ1-1
V: TRBV2
size: NA
CDR3: CASSAQGPNTEAFF
DNA: TGTGCCAGCAGTGCTCAGGGCCCAAACACTGAAGCTTTCTTT

length: 15
D: NA
J: TRBJ1-1
V: TRBV5-6
size: NA
CDR3: CASSLWGVSRAEAFF
DNA: TGTGCCAGCAGCTTGTGGGGGGTGTCACGGGCTGAAGCTTTCTTT

length: 16
D: NA
J: TRBJ1-4
V: TRBV4-1
size: once
CDR3: CASSSMPEGRGEKLFF
DNA: TGCGCCAGCAGCTCAATGCCCGAAGGGCGCGGTGAAAAACTGTTTTTT

length: 13
D: NA
J: TRBJ1-1
V: TRBV6-1
size: few
CDR3: CASTHTSNTEAFF
DNA: TGTGCCAGCACCCACACCTCGAACACTGAAGCTTTCTTT

length: 13
D: NA
J: TRBJ1-2
V: TRBV14
size: NA
CDR3: CASSHWTDYGYTF
DNA: TGTGCCAGCAGCCACTGGACAGATTATGGCTACACCTTC

length: 17
D: NA
J: TRBJ1-5
V: TRBV30
size: NA
CDR3: CAWSVARTPYSNQPQHF
DNA: TGTGCCTGGAGCGTAGCCCGGACACCGTATAGCAATCAGCCCCAGCATTTT

length: 13
D: NA
J: TRBJ1-1
V: TRBV5-1
size: NA
CDR3: CASSLKGGTEAFF
DNA: TGCGCCAGCAGCCTAAAGGGGGGGACTGAAGCTTTCTTT

length: 16
D: TRBD2
J: TRBJ2-1
V: TRBV7-2
size: NA
CDR3: CASSLNAGTSGGRKFF
DNA: TGTGCCAGCAGCTTAAATGCCGGGACTAGCGGGGGTAGGAAGTTCTTC

length: 15
D: NA
J: TRBJ2-1
V: TRBV30
size: NA
CDR3: CAWGTWRSSYNEQFF
DNA: TGTGCCTGGGGGACCTGGCGGAGCTCCTACAATGAGCAGTTCTTC

length: 15
D: NA
J: TRBJ2-2
V: TRBV5-1
size: NA
CDR3: CASSLRQGNTGELFF
DNA: TGCGCCAGCAGCTTGCGGCAGGGTAACACCGGGGAGCTGTTTTTT

length: 15
D: TRBD1
J: TRBJ1-5
V: TRBV7-9
size: NA
CDR3: CASSPGTGGNQPQHF
DNA: TGTGCCAGCAGCCCCGGGACAGGGGGCAATCAGCCCCAGCATTTT

length: 13
D: TRBD1
J: TRBJ1-4
V: TRBV7-2
size: few
CDR3: CASSSGQAGKLFF
DNA: TGTGCCAGCAGCTCCGGACAGGCAGGAAAACTGTTTTTT

length: 13
D: NA
J: TRBJ1-6
V: TRBV5-1
size: NA
CDR3: CASSLERSSPLHF
DNA: TGCGCCAGCAGCTTGGAGCGGAGCTCACCCCTCCACTTT

length: 16
D: TRBD1
J: TRBJ1-2
V: TRBV11-3
size: once
CDR3: CASSLGGGQGNYGYTF
DNA: TGTGCCAGCAGCTTAGGTGGGGGACAGGGAAACTATGGCTACACCTTC

length: 17
D: NA
J: TRBJ1-4
V: TRBV5-1
size: NA
CDR3: CASSLAAGRATNEKLFF
DNA: TGCGCCAGCAGCTTGGCGGCAGGGAGAGCAACTAATGAAAAACTGTTTTTT

length: 17
D: NA
J: TRBJ1-2
V: TRBV9
size: NA
CDR3: CASSVAGTRGLQYGYTF
DNA: TGTGCCAGCAGCGTAGCAGGGACGAGGGGTTTACAATATGGCTACACCTTC

length: 16
D: TRBD2
J: TRBJ2-7
V: TRBV11-2
size: few
CDR3: CASRGTSGTTFYEQYF
DNA: TGTGCCAGCAGAGGGACTAGCGGTACCACCTTCTACGAGCAGTACTTC

length: 13
D: NA
J: TRBJ1-5
V: TRBV19
size: NA
CDR3: CASGRGTRQPQHF
DNA: TGTGCTAGCGGAAGGGGGACGCGGCAGCCCCAGCATTTT

length: 15
D: NA
J: TRBJ1-2
V: TRBV7-2
size: NA
CDR3: CASSFPGARAYGYTF
DNA: TGTGCCAGCAGCTTCCCGGGGGCCAGAGCATATGGCTACACCTTC

length: 15
D: NA
J: TRBJ1-5
V: TRBV2
size: NA
CDR3: CASSLKVGKGQPQHF
DNA: TGTGCCAGCAGTTTGAAGGTGGGGAAGGGTCAGCCCCAGCATTTT

length: 16
D: TRBD2
J: TRBJ2-1
V: TRBV7-3
size: NA
CDR3: CASSPLTSGIYNEQFF
DNA: TGTGCCAGCAGCCCCCTGACTAGCGGGATCTACAATGAGCAGTTCTTC

length: 12
D: TRBD2
J: TRBJ2-1
V: TRBV27
size: NA
CDR3: CASRIAGNEQFF
DNA: TGTGCCAGCAGAATAGCGGGGAATGAGCAGTTCTTC

length: 13
D: NA
J: TRBJ2-1
V: TRBV7-2
size: NA
CDR3: CASSKLVPNEQFF
DNA: TGTGCCAGCAGCAAACTAGTTCCCAATGAGCAGTTCTTC

length: 12
D: TRBD1
J: TRBJ2-7
V: TRBV29-1
size: NA
CDR3: CSVGTGNYEQYF
DNA: TGCAGCGTTGGGACAGGCAACTACGAGCAGTACTTC

length: 13
D: NA
J: TRBJ2-7
V: TRBV5-4
size: NA
CDR3: CASSLTPAYEQYF
DNA: TGTGCCAGCAGCTTGACTCCAGCCTACGAGCAGTACTTC

length: 14
D: NA
J: TRBJ1-5
V: TRBV6-1
size: NA
CDR3: CASSPGGSNQPQHF
DNA: TGTGCCAGCAGTCCCGGAGGTAGCAATCAGCCCCAGCATTTT

length: 17
D: NA
J: TRBJ2-6
V: TRBV10-3
size: NA
CDR3: CAISALDPSSGANVLTF
DNA: TGTGCCATCAGTGCCTTGGACCCAAGCTCTGGGGCCAACGTCCTGACTTTC

length: 16
D: TRBD1
J: TRBJ1-3
V: TRBV2
size: NA
CDR3: CASSTSTGGPGNTIYF
DNA: TGTGCCAGCAGTACCTCGACAGGGGGACCTGGAAACACCATATATTTT

length: 15
D: TRBD1
J: TRBJ1-4
V: TRBV28
size: NA
CDR3: CASSQTTGVDEKLFF
DNA: TGTGCCAGCAGTCAAACTACAGGGGTAGACGAAAAACTGTTTTTT

length: 15
D: TRBD2
J: TRBJ2-7
V: TRBV6-5
size: once
CDR3: CASNPKRGGVDEQYF
DNA: TGTGCCAGCAACCCCAAGCGGGGGGGGGTGGACGAGCAGTACTTC

length: 15
D: NA
J: TRBJ2-7
V: TRBV7-2
size: NA
CDR3: CASSLAPQASYEQYF
DNA: TGTGCCAGCAGCTTAGCCCCTCAAGCCTCCTACGAGCAGTACTTC

length: 13
D: NA
J: TRBJ1-2
V: TRBV28
size: NA
CDR3: CASSFWPHYGYTF
DNA: TGTGCCAGCAGTTTTTGGCCTCACTATGGCTACACCTTC

length: 12
D: TRBD2
J: TRBJ2-1
V: TRBV28
size: NA
CDR3: CASSWPGGEQFF
DNA: TGTGCCAGCAGTTGGCCGGGAGGTGAGCAGTTCTTC

length: 14
D: NA
J: TRBJ1-1
V: TRBV19
size: few
CDR3: CASSILGRATEAFF
DNA: TGTGCCAGTAGTATTCTGGGAAGGGCCACAGAAGCTTTCTTT

length: 12
D: NA
J: TRBJ1-2
V: TRBV5-1
size: NA
CDR3: CASSLQGYGYTF
DNA: TGCGCCAGCAGCTTACAGGGCTATGGCTACACCTTC

length: 13
D: NA
J: TRBJ1-2
V: TRBV5-1
size: NA
CDR3: CASSQSDLYGYTF
DNA: TGCGCCAGCAGCCAATCGGACCTCTATGGCTACACCTTC

length: 12
D: NA
J: TRBJ2-7
V: TRBV28
size: NA
CDR3: CASSLGQYEQYF
DNA: TGTGCCAGCAGTTTGGGCCAATACGAGCAGTACTTC

length: 13
D: NA
J: TRBJ1-1
V: TRBV6-6
size: few
CDR3: CASRGTANTEAFF
DNA: TGTGCCAGCAGGGGGACGGCGAACACTGAAGCTTTCTTT

length: 14
D: NA
J: TRBJ1-4
V: TRBV7-8
size: NA
CDR3: CASRRTGQGEKLFF
DNA: TGTGCCAGCAGGCGCACGGGGCAGGGTGAAAAACTGTTTTTT

length: 16
D: TRBD2
J: TRBJ2-1
V: TRBV4-3
size: NA
CDR3: CASSPRTSGFYNEQFF
DNA: TGCGCCAGCAGCCCCCGGACTAGCGGATTCTACAATGAGCAGTTCTTC

length: 15
D: NA
J: TRBJ2-2
V: TRBV5-1
size: NA
CDR3: CASSLLQGGTGELFF
DNA: TGCGCCAGCAGCTTGTTACAGGGAGGCACCGGGGAGCTGTTTTTT

length: 14
D: NA
J: TRBJ1-5
V: TRBV5-1
size: NA
CDR3: CASKPDNSNQPQHF
DNA: TGCGCCAGCAAGCCTGACAATAGCAATCAGCCCCAGCATTTT

length: 14
D: NA
J: TRBJ2-7
V: TRBV9
size: NA
CDR3: CASSRDYSSYEQYF
DNA: TGTGCCAGCAGCCGAGACTATAGCTCCTACGAGCAGTACTTC

length: 12
D: NA
J: TRBJ1-1
V: TRBV11-2
size: NA
CDR3: CASSRDNTEAFF
DNA: TGTGCCAGCAGCCGTGATAACACTGAAGCTTTCTTT

length: 14
D: NA
J: TRBJ2-3
V: TRBV4-2
size: once
CDR3: CASSQAVGTGEQYF
DNA: TGTGCCAGCAGCCAAGCGGTGGGGACTGGTGAGCAGTATTTT

length: 16
D: TRBD2
J: TRBJ2-7
V: TRBV27
size: NA
CDR3: CASSSGTSGSRNEQYF
DNA: TGTGCCAGCAGTTCCGGGACTAGCGGGAGCCGGAACGAGCAGTACTTC

length: 16
D: TRBD2
J: TRBJ2-5
V: TRBV19
size: once
CDR3: CASSIGSGRADGTQYF
DNA: TGTGCCAGTAGTATTGGTAGCGGGAGGGCCGACGGGACCCAGTACTTC

length: 16
D: NA
J: TRBJ2-3
V: TRBV27
size: NA
CDR3: CASSPLSSGSTDTQYF
DNA: TGTGCCAGCAGTCCTCTTAGTAGCGGTTCCACAGATACGCAGTATTTT

length: 15
D: NA
J: TRBJ2-7
V: TRBV11-2
size: once
CDR3: CASRSQAGATAEQYF
DNA: TGTGCCAGCAGGTCCCAGGCGGGGGCAACTGCCGAGCAGTACTTC

length: 15
D: TRBD2
J: TRBJ2-1
V: TRBV28
size: NA
CDR3: CASRFIKSSGNEQFF
DNA: TGTGCCAGCAGATTTATAAAATCTAGCGGCAATGAGCAGTTCTTC

length: 13
D: TRBD1
J: TRBJ1-6
V: TRBV2
size: NA
CDR3: CANRDREYSPLHF
DNA: TGTGCCAACCGGGACAGGGAGTATTCACCCCTCCACTTT